This paragraph covers one T cell receptor (beta chain) sequence. Its antigen remains unidentified. An end of the junction differs from the germline gene, which may be a read error. This record belongs to a study of cytomegalovirus exposure and HLA in healthy donors. Whole-study context: Drawn from HLA-typed donors, 80 million to 100 million unique TCRs were held in an early data release.

Although they were nominally healthy when sampled, donors likely had unrecorded immune exposures. General study findings and limits: Accurate predictions that matched the HLA-A and HLA-B alleles of most subjects were reportedly made from TCR beta sequences. An ancestry cluster, one associated with Asian ancestry, reportedly showed fewer N-insertions than the roughly 700-donor mean in a later analysis.

60 Vbeta and 13 Jbeta primers were used in PCR. Libraries were prepared by immunoSEQ multiplex PCR; TCRdb keeps only in-frame clonotypes and omits some of them. The sample shows tens of thousands of clones, 76% of them seen only once. The CDR3 is made up of 13 amino acids. Germline CDR1 reads SQVTM; CDR2 reads ANQGSEA. The sample consisted of PBMCs. The source of this sequence is a male donor in good health and CMV-seronegative. The chain carries TRBV29-1 and TRBJ2-7, with 7 bases that match TRBD2. In nucleotides, the CDR3 is TGCAGCGTTGATTCGGGAGGTAGCTACAAGCAGTACTTC. This gives the protein CSVDSGGSYKQYF.